The TCR beta chain described here comes from a study of T cell responses to AZD1222 COVID-19 vaccine. Clones were sequenced by immunoSEQ multiplex PCR, and TCRdb holds only the in-frame ones, with some missing. The sample holds under 150,000 clones, 88% seen once. This sequence originates from an adult in good health. The material was peripheral blood, obtained on day 0 of AZD1222 vaccination.

The CDR3 DNA follows: TGTGCCAGCAGCTTCCCGGGGCTGGATGGCTACACCTTC. This codes for CASSFPGLDGYTF. The chain employs TRBV7-2 and TRBJ1-2, with a tentative D call TRBD1 (5 bases). The V gene lost 3 bases and the J gene lost 6 bases, with 11 bases spanning the gap. This CDR3 is built from 13 residues. CDR1 and CDR2 (germline): SGHTA, FQGNSA.